This T cell receptor (beta chain) stems from a study of identical twins. The CDR3 totals 17 residues. V trimming: 3 bases; J trimming: 2 bases; junction bases outside the gene matches: 7. CDR1 DFQATT and CDR2 SNEGSKA come from the germline V gene (reference sequence). TCRdb re-analysed the 5' RACE reads in MiXCR, keeping a single row per CDR3 protein. The table lists about 660,000 distinct CDR3 sequences, 8.5% to 9% of them singletons. This clonotype showed up just a few times. These data were likewise used in another study, on yellow fever vaccine responses in identical twins.

Sequencing was done on a sample of PBMCs. This clonotype was sampled from a woman aged 18-29 years in good health. The rearrangement joins TRBV20-1 to TRBJ2-7; 16 nucleotides align to TRBD2. CDR3 bases: TGCAGTGCTAGTGGGACTAGCGGGGGGGGTAGGACCTACGAGCAGTACTTC. Its translation: CSASGTSGGGRTYEQYF.